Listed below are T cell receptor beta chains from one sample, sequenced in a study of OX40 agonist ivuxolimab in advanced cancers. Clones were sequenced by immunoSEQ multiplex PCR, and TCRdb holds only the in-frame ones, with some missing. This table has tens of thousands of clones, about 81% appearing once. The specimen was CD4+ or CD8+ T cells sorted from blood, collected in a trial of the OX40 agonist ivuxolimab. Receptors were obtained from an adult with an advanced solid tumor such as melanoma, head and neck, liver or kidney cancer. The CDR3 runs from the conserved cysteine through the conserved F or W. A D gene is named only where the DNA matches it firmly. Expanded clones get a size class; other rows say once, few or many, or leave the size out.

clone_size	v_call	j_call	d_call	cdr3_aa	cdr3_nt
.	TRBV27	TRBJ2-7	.	CASSPSQGYEQYF	TGTGCCAGCAGTCCCTCACAGGGATACGAGCAGTACTTC
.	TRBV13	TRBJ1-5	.	CASSFSGQLNQPQHF	TGTGCCAGCAGCTTTTCAGGACAGTTAAATCAGCCCCAGCATTTT
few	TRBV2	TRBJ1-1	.	CAISRQAGGTEAFF	TGTGCCATTTCTAGACAGGCCGGTGGGACTGAAGCTTTCTTT
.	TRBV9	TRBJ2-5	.	CASSPHMGNQETQYF	TGTGCCAGCAGCCCCCATATGGGCAACCAAGAGACCCAGTACTTC
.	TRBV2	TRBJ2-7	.	CASSESDYEQYF	TGTGCCAGCAGTGAATCAGACTACGAGCAGTACTTC
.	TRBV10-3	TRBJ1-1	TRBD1	CAIWTGSEAFF	TGTGCCATATGGACAGGGTCCGAAGCTTTCTTT
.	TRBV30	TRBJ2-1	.	CAWSTHEQFF	TGTGCCTGGAGCACTCATGAGCAGTTCTTC
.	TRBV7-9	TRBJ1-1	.	CASSLIQGPNTEAFF	TGTGCCAGCAGCTTAATACAGGGACCTAACACTGAAGCTTTCTTT
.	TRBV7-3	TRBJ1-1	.	CASSLGSAEAFF	TGTGCCAGCAGCTTGGGGTCGGCTGAAGCTTTCTTT
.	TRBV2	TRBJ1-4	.	CASSTQGASVLTTNEKLFF	TGTGCCAGCAGTACACAGGGAGCTTCAGTTTTGACAACTAATGAAAAACTGTTTTTT
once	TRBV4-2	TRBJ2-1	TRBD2	CASSQGTSGGAKGEQFF	TGTGCCAGCAGCCAAGGGACTAGCGGGGGGGCCAAGGGTGAGCAGTTCTTC
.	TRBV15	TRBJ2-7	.	CAIGAPRSDEQYF	TGTGCCATTGGGGCACCTAGGAGTGACGAGCAGTACTTC
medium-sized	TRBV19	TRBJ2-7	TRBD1	CASSIWGTESYEQYF	TGTGCCAGTAGTATCTGGGGGACAGAGTCCTACGAGCAGTACTTC
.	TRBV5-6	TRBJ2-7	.	CASSLGYNGYEQYF	TGTGCCAGCAGCTTGGGGTATAACGGCTACGAGCAGTACTTC
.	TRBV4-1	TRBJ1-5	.	CASSREDSEQPQHF	TGCGCCAGCAGCCGAGAGGACAGTGAGCAGCCCCAGCATTTT
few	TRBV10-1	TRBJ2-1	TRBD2	CASSERLTAGGAYNEQFF	TGCGCCAGCAGTGAGCGATTAACCGCGGGAGGTGCCTACAATGAGCAGTTCTTC
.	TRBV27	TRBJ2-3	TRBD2	CASSPLLAGASHTQYF	TGTGCCAGCAGTCCCCTCCTAGCGGGAGCTTCGCATACGCAGTATTTT
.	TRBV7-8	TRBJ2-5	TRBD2	CASSPFLVPSGGQETQYF	TGTGCCAGCAGCCCCTTCCTGGTTCCTAGCGGGGGGCAAGAGACCCAGTACTTC
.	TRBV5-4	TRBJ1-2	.	CASSLWGASYGYTF	TGTGCCAGCAGCTTGTGGGGGGCTTCTTATGGCTACACCTTC
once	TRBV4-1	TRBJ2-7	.	CASSQGLRDYEQYF	TGCGCCAGCAGCCAAGGTCTGAGGGACTACGAGCAGTACTTC
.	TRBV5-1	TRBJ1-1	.	CASRIGNTEAFF	TGCGCCAGCCGGATCGGGAACACTGAAGCTTTCTTT
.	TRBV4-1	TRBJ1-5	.	CASSQGGLADNQPQHF	TGCGCCAGCAGCCAGGGGGGACTTGCGGACAATCAGCCCCAGCATTTT
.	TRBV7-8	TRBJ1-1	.	CASSLALGPAAFF	TGTGCCAGCAGCTTAGCGCTCGGCCCCGCAGCTTTCTTT
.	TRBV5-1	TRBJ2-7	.	CASSVRASLTYEQYF	TGCGCCAGCAGCGTGAGGGCTAGTTTAACCTACGAGCAGTACTTC
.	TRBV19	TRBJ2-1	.	CATMGETRRLDEQFF	TGTGCCACTATGGGGGAGACTAGGAGACTCGATGAGCAGTTCTTC
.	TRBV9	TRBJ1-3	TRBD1	CASSTDRGEVYF	TGTGCCAGCAGCACGGACAGGGGTGAAGTATATTTT
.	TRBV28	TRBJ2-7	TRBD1	CASSLYRTGAYEQYF	TGTGCCAGCAGTTTATACCGGACAGGAGCCTACGAGCAGTACTTC
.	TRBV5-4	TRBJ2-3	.	CASSFKADPRSDTQYF	TGTGCCAGCAGCTTTAAAGCCGACCCCCGATCAGATACGCAGTATTTT
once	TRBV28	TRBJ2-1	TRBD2	CASSLVAGGYNSDEQFF	TGTGCCAGCAGTTTAGTAGCGGGGGGTTACAATTCAGATGAGCAGTTCTTC
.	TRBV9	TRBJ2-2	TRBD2	CASSVSLAGASGELFF	TGTGCCAGCAGCGTATCCCTAGCGGGAGCGTCCGGGGAGCTGTTTTTT
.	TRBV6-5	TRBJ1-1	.	CASSYQGLVATEAFF	TGTGCCAGCAGTTACCAGGGGTTAGTGGCCACTGAAGCTTTCTTT
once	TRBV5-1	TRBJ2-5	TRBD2	CASGLAGMTQETQYF	TGCGCCAGCGGCCTAGCGGGGATGACCCAAGAGACCCAGTACTTC
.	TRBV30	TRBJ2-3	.	CASKGLPPRDTQYF	TGTGCCTCCAAAGGCCTCCCCCCGCGGGATACGCAGTATTTT
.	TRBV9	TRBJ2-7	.	CASGEVGREGEQYF	TGTGCCAGCGGGGAAGTGGGCAGAGAAGGGGAGCAGTACTTC
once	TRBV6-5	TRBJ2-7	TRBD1	CASSYPGQGMHEQYF	TGTGCCAGCAGTTACCCGGGACAGGGTATGCACGAGCAGTACTTC
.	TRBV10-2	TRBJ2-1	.	CASSWANEQFF	TGCGCCAGCAGTTGGGCCAATGAGCAGTTCTTC
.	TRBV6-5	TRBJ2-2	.	CASRDGELFF	TGTGCCAGCAGAGACGGGGAGCTGTTTTTT
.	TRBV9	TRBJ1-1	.	CASSVAPDSYLEAFF	TGTGCCAGCAGCGTAGCTCCGGACAGCTACCTTGAAGCTTTCTTT
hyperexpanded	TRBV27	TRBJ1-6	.	CASSLGPAHNSPLHF	TGTGCCAGCAGTTTAGGACCGGCCCATAATTCACCCCTCCACTTT
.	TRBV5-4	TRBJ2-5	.	CASSLPAGQETQYF	TGTGCCAGCAGCCTCCCCGCAGGCCAAGAGACCCAGTACTTC
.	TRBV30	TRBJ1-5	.	CAWSPNPGHSNQPQHF	TGTGCCTGGAGTCCTAACCCGGGCCATAGCAATCAGCCCCAGCATTTT
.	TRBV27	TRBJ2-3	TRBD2	CATGGASGSRDTQYF	TGTGCCACCGGGGGGGCTAGCGGGTCCCGGGATACGCAGTATTTT
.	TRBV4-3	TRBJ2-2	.	CASSHGTNTGELFF	TGCGCCAGCAGTCACGGGACAAACACCGGGGAGCTGTTTTTT
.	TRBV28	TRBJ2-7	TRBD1	CASRGQGADEQYF	TGTGCCAGCAGGGGACAGGGGGCAGACGAGCAGTACTTC
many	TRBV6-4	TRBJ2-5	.	CASSVKGGEETQYF	TGTGCCAGCAGTGTAAAAGGTGGTGAGGAGACCCAGTACTTC
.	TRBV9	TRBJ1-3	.	CASGGGRSSGNTIYF	TGTGCCAGCGGCGGGGGGAGGTCCTCTGGAAACACCATATATTTT
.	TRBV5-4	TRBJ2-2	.	CASSFAQGNDGELFF	TGTGCCAGCAGCTTTGCGCAGGGCAATGACGGGGAGCTGTTTTTT
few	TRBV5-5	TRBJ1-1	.	CASSSDSNEAFF	TGTGCCAGCAGCTCAGACAGTAATGAAGCTTTCTTT
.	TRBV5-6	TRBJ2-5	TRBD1	CASSFLRTGEETQYF	TGTGCCAGCAGCTTCCTTAGGACAGGGGAAGAGACCCAGTACTTC
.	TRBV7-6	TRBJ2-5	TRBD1	CASSFYSDREETQYF	TGTGCCAGCAGCTTCTACAGTGACAGGGAAGAGACCCAGTACTTC